This T cell receptor (beta chain) was found in a study of long-term antiretroviral therapy in people with HIV. Researchers report immunoSEQ v3.0 was run at survey level. Some clones are missing from TCRdb's copy, which holds only in-frame ones; the method was immunoSEQ multiplex PCR. There are about 18,000 clones in the sample; 76% occur only once, and roughly 14% lies in the top ten. V gave up 5 bases and J gave up 6 bases; unmatched junction bases: 1. In germline, CDR1 is GTSNPN, CDR2 SVGIG (reference sequence). The CDR3 consists of 13 residues. Participants living with HIV all received treatment in the United States. 1-10 million cryopreserved PBMC were held in samples before DNA extraction.

The V call is TRBV30, the J call TRBJ2-2; 12 bases align to TRBD2. The sequencing here drew on unsorted PBMCs, taken 0.5 years before starting antiretroviral therapy. This TCR was sampled from a woman aged 45-65 years with HIV. In nucleotides, the CDR3 is TGTGCCTGGCTAGCGGGGGGGCCCGGGGAGCTGTTTTTT. It specifies CAWLAGGPGELFF. Supplemented by reference TRBV30 and TRBJ2-2, the full variable domain reads SQTIHQWPATLVQPVGSPLSLECTVEGTSNPNLYWYRQAAGRGLQLLFYSVGIGQISSEVPQNLSASRPQDRQFILSSKKLLLSDSGFYLCAWLAGGPGELFFGEGSRLTVL.